What follows is one T cell receptor (beta chain) and its context. Its specificity is unknown. Each CDR3 protein is one row after TCRdb ran MiXCR on the 5' RACE reads. The sample yields 1.5 million to 2 million distinct CDR3 sequences, about 32% seen once. The sample is drawn from a study of identical twins. Per the germline V gene, CDR1 is MNHEY and CDR2 is SVGAGI. V lost 0 bases and J 2 bases, leaving 7 bases between the germline ends. This CDR3 has 14 residues. Healthy Caucasian donors formed the entire cohort. Study results and limitations: Conclusions were drawn cross-sectionally by statistical analysis, without following the same donors.

The genes are TRBV6-5 and TRBJ1-2, with no clear D. Material: cord blood. The source is a newborn girl in good health. The CDR3 loop is CASSYSYSNYGYTF. CDR3 bases: TGTGCCAGCAGTTACTCGTACTCCAACTATGGCTACACCTTC.